Listed below are T cell receptor beta chains from one sample, sequenced in a study of cytomegalovirus exposure and HLA in healthy donors. The method was immunoSEQ multiplex PCR; TCRdb's version includes in-frame clones alone and lacks a portion of them. The sample holds fewer than 250,000 clones, about 86% seen once. The sample consisted of PBMCs. The receptors stem from a man aged 35-49 years in good health and CMV-seropositive. Each CDR3 is given with its conserved first and last residue. D genes are given only for firm matches. Clone size is shown for a subset of rows, as once, few, many or a class of expanded clone.

v_call: TRBV7-2
d_call: TRBD2
clone_size: .
j_call: TRBJ2-7
cdr3_nt: TGTGCCAGCAGCTTTGGACTAGCCCCCACCTACGAGCAGTACTTC
cdr3_aa: CASSFGLAPTYEQYF

v_call: TRBV7-9
d_call: TRBD1
clone_size: .
j_call: TRBJ2-3
cdr3_nt: TGTGCCAGCAGCGAGACAGGGGCGGCCTGGGATACGCAGTATTTT
cdr3_aa: CASSETGAAWDTQYF

v_call: TRBV29-1
d_call: .
clone_size: .
j_call: TRBJ2-6
cdr3_nt: TGCAGCGCTGAGGGCAGGGAATCTGGGGCCAACGTCCTGACTTTC
cdr3_aa: CSAEGRESGANVLTF

v_call: TRBV7-2
d_call: TRBD2
clone_size: .
j_call: TRBJ2-7
cdr3_nt: TGTGCCAGCAGCTTAGGCAGCGGGAGAAGCGAGCAGTACTTC
cdr3_aa: CASSLGSGRSEQYF

v_call: TRBV7-2
d_call: TRBD1
clone_size: .
j_call: TRBJ1-2
cdr3_nt: TGTGCCAGCAGCTTAGCGGGGGACAGCTATGGCTACACCTTC
cdr3_aa: CASSLAGDSYGYTF

v_call: TRBV7-9
d_call: .
clone_size: .
j_call: TRBJ1-5
cdr3_nt: TGTGCCAGCAGCGCCTCCGGGGGAGGGCAGCCCCAGCATTTT
cdr3_aa: CASSASGGGQPQHF

v_call: TRBV2
d_call: TRBD1
clone_size: .
j_call: TRBJ1-6
cdr3_nt: TGTGCCAGCAGTTTACAGGGGTTCTCTGGACGTTCACCCCTCCACTTT
cdr3_aa: CASSLQGFSGRSPLHF

v_call: TRBV7-9
d_call: TRBD1
clone_size: once
j_call: TRBJ2-7
cdr3_nt: TGTGCCAGCAGCTTCGGGACAGGGTGGAAGCAGTACTTC
cdr3_aa: CASSFGTGWKQYF

v_call: TRBV6-6
d_call: TRBD1
clone_size: .
j_call: TRBJ1-5
cdr3_nt: TGTGCCAGCAGTCCCGGACAGGGGAGGAATCAGCCCCAGCATTTT
cdr3_aa: CASSPGQGRNQPQHF

v_call: TRBV5-1
d_call: TRBD1
clone_size: .
j_call: TRBJ2-7
cdr3_nt: TGCGCCAGCAGCAACACAGGGGCCGTAGTGAGTGAGCAGTACTTC
cdr3_aa: CASSNTGAVVSEQYF

v_call: TRBV6-5
d_call: .
clone_size: .
j_call: TRBJ2-3
cdr3_nt: TGTGCCAGCAGCCGTGGACTTGTTCAGGCAGATACGCAGTATTTT
cdr3_aa: CASSRGLVQADTQYF

v_call: TRBV19
d_call: TRBD1
clone_size: .
j_call: TRBJ1-4
cdr3_nt: TGTGCCAGTAGTGCGTATGGGGACAGGGAATATGAAAAACTGTTTTTT
cdr3_aa: CASSAYGDREYEKLFF

v_call: TRBV14
d_call: .
clone_size: .
j_call: TRBJ1-5
cdr3_nt: TGTGCCAGCAGCCGAACAGGGATCTCCGCCCAGCATTTT
cdr3_aa: CASSRTGISAQHF

v_call: TRBV4-1
d_call: .
clone_size: few
j_call: TRBJ1-1
cdr3_nt: TGCGCCAGCAGCCCACCTGGGCCTGAAGCTTTCTTT
cdr3_aa: CASSPPGPEAFF

v_call: TRBV13
d_call: TRBD2
clone_size: once
j_call: TRBJ2-1
cdr3_nt: TGTGCCAGCAGCCTCGGGAGGGCAGTCAATGAGCAGTTCTTC
cdr3_aa: CASSLGRAVNEQFF

v_call: TRBV29-1
d_call: .
clone_size: .
j_call: TRBJ2-2
cdr3_nt: TGCAGCGTCGTCCCCCGGGACTTGAACACCGGGGAGCTGTTTTTT
cdr3_aa: CSVVPRDLNTGELFF

v_call: TRBV5-4
d_call: TRBD1
clone_size: .
j_call: TRBJ1-4
cdr3_nt: TGTGCCAGCAGCCCTGGACAGGGGCGGACTGATGAAAAACTGTTTTTT
cdr3_aa: CASSPGQGRTDEKLFF

v_call: TRBV5-1
d_call: TRBD2
clone_size: .
j_call: TRBJ2-7
cdr3_nt: TGCGCCAGCAGCTTAACGGGACTAGCGGACTACGAGCAGTACTTC
cdr3_aa: CASSLTGLADYEQYF

v_call: TRBV28
d_call: .
clone_size: .
j_call: TRBJ2-3
cdr3_nt: TGTGCCAGCAGTATGACAGCCCTCGAAGATACGCAGTATTTT
cdr3_aa: CASSMTALEDTQYF

v_call: TRBV5-4
d_call: TRBD1
clone_size: .
j_call: TRBJ2-1
cdr3_nt: TGTGCCAGCAGCCGTGAAGGGGGCCGGGGTGAGCAGTTCTTC
cdr3_aa: CASSREGGRGEQFF

v_call: TRBV5-6
d_call: TRBD1
clone_size: .
j_call: TRBJ2-7
cdr3_nt: TGTGCCAGCAGCTTGGTAGGGGGCTCATCCTACGAGCAGTACTTC
cdr3_aa: CASSLVGGSSYEQYF

v_call: TRBV10-3
d_call: TRBD2
clone_size: .
j_call: TRBJ2-5
cdr3_nt: TGTGCCATCAGTGAGTCAGGACGAGGACTAGCTGAGACCCAGTACTTC
cdr3_aa: CAISESGRGLAETQYF

v_call: TRBV11-2
d_call: TRBD2
clone_size: .
j_call: TRBJ2-2
cdr3_nt: TGTGCCAGTACAAAGCGGGAGTGGGCCGGGGAGCTGTTTTTT
cdr3_aa: CASTKREWAGELFF

v_call: TRBV10-2
d_call: TRBD2
clone_size: .
j_call: TRBJ2-2
cdr3_nt: TGCGCCAGCAGCCGCACTAGCGGGAGGGCCTCCGGGGAGCTGTTTTTT
cdr3_aa: CASSRTSGRASGELFF

v_call: TRBV5-8
d_call: .
clone_size: .
j_call: TRBJ2-5
cdr3_nt: TGTGCCAGCAGCTTGGAGGGGCATCTAGGAGAGACCCAGTACTTC
cdr3_aa: CASSLEGHLGETQYF

v_call: TRBV18
d_call: .
clone_size: once
j_call: TRBJ1-1
cdr3_nt: TGTGCCAGCTCACCTAAAACAGGGTCCGGTGGTGAAGCTTTCTTT
cdr3_aa: CASSPKTGSGGEAFF

v_call: TRBV10-3
d_call: .
clone_size: .
j_call: TRBJ1-2
cdr3_nt: TGTGCCATCAGTGAGGCAGGGAATGGCTACACCTTC
cdr3_aa: CAISEAGNGYTF

v_call: TRBV7-8
d_call: .
clone_size: .
j_call: TRBJ1-2
cdr3_nt: TGTGCCAGCAGCAAAGAGGGTTTCCTCTATGGCTACACCTTC
cdr3_aa: CASSKEGFLYGYTF

v_call: TRBV13
d_call: .
clone_size: few
j_call: TRBJ2-1
cdr3_nt: TGTGCCAGCAGCTTCGAAAGGGGTGAGCAGTTCTTC
cdr3_aa: CASSFERGEQFF

v_call: TRBV6-6
d_call: .
clone_size: .
j_call: TRBJ2-1
cdr3_nt: TGTGCCAGCAGTTACTCGCGAGTTTACAATGAGCAGTTCTTC
cdr3_aa: CASSYSRVYNEQFF

v_call: TRBV5-1
d_call: TRBD2
clone_size: few
j_call: TRBJ2-5
cdr3_nt: TGCGCCAGCAGCTTCCTAGCGGGAGAAGAGACCCAGTACTTC
cdr3_aa: CASSFLAGEETQYF

v_call: TRBV5-6
d_call: TRBD2
clone_size: .
j_call: TRBJ2-1
cdr3_nt: TGTGCCAGCAGCTTGGGACGCGGGAGGTTCGGCAATGAGCAGTTCTTC
cdr3_aa: CASSLGRGRFGNEQFF

v_call: TRBV28
d_call: .
clone_size: .
j_call: TRBJ1-1
cdr3_nt: TGTGCCAGCAGTTTAGCTCAGGTGATGGCTGAAGCTTTCTTT
cdr3_aa: CASSLAQVMAEAFF

v_call: TRBV27
d_call: TRBD2
clone_size: .
j_call: TRBJ2-7
cdr3_nt: TGTGCCAGCACTCCACTCGGACTAGCGGGAGTATACGAGCAGTACTTC
cdr3_aa: CASTPLGLAGVYEQYF

v_call: TRBV11-2
d_call: .
clone_size: .
j_call: TRBJ2-1
cdr3_nt: TGTGCCAGCAGCGCCTCCCCGGACAGCTACAATGAGCAGTTCTTC
cdr3_aa: CASSASPDSYNEQFF

v_call: TRBV6-5
d_call: TRBD1
clone_size: .
j_call: TRBJ2-7
cdr3_nt: TGTGCCACCTTGGACAGGGGACTCTACGAGCAGTACTTC
cdr3_aa: CATLDRGLYEQYF

v_call: TRBV11-2
d_call: .
clone_size: .
j_call: TRBJ2-7
cdr3_nt: TGTGCCAGCAGCTTAGATCTGGGGCCCGGCTACGAGCAGTACTTC
cdr3_aa: CASSLDLGPGYEQYF